What follows are 14 T cell receptor beta chains derived from one specimen sequenced in a study of response to subunit inactivated influenza vaccine. Using its own MiXCR run on the RT-PCR reads, TCRdb lists one record per CDR3 protein. The data contain a few hundred thousand distinct CDR3 sequences, around 15% of them singletons. The source material was PBMCs from blood, sampled 11 to 12 days after vaccination. The receptors originated from a man aged 50 to 59 who received an inactivated influenza vaccine.

In this sample, this clonotype turned up a few times. This rearrangement joins TRBV3-1 to TRBJ2-3, with 13 nucleotides matching TRBD2. The CDR3 sequence is 16 residues long. Germline loops: CDR1 LGHDT, CDR2 YNNKEL (reference sequence). V dropped 0 bases and J dropped 8; count of bases not matched to a gene: 5. CDR3 bases: TGTGCCAGCAGCCAAGAAAGGGGACTAGCGGGGAGTACGCAGTATTTT. Translated: CASSQERGLAGSTQYF.

This chain connects TRBV7-9 to TRBJ2-4, with TRBD1 as a possible D gene (5 bases). This CDR3 spans 15 amino acids. Germline CDR1 is SEHNR and CDR2 is FQNEAQ (reference sequence). V lost 2 bases to trimming and J lost 3 bases, with 11 bases between them. CDR3 coding DNA: TGTGCCAGCAGCTTACAGGGATCGGTCAAAAACATTCAGTACTTC. Protein: CASSLQGSVKNIQYF.

The chain carries TRBV14 and TRBJ2-7; D perhaps matches TRBD1 (5 bases). V lost 4 bases and J lost 4, with 20 bases in between. The germline V gene encodes CDR1 SGHDN and CDR2 FVKESK. The CDR3 runs to 16 residues. This CDR3 reads CASSPSDGQTVYEQYF. In DNA, the CDR3 is TGTGCCAGCAGCCCGTCGGATGGACAAACGGTATACGAGCAGTACTTC.

The CDR3, as DNA: TGTGCCAGCAGTATCGACAGGGGACAGCCCCAGCATTTT. Translated: CASSIDRGQPQHF. The rearrangement joins TRBV12-3 or TRBV12-4 to TRBJ1-5; 8 bases map to TRBD1. This CDR3 is 13 amino acids long. V dropped 5 bases and J dropped 7; count of bases not matched to a gene: 4.

This CDR3 reads CASSLEMNYGYTF. DNA of the CDR3: TGTGCCAGCAGCTTGGAGATGAACTATGGCTACACCTTC. The chain is built from TRBV5-5 and TRBJ1-2; D call uncertain. V lost 0 bases and J 2 bases, leaving 5 bases between the germline ends. The length of the CDR3 is 13 residues. The germline gives CDR1 SGHKS, CDR2 YYEKEE (reference sequence).

This clonotype has just a few counts. CDR3 amino acids: CASSVTSSGGQETQYF. In DNA form, the CDR3 reads TGTGCCAGCAGCGTAACGTCTAGCGGGGGACAAGAGACCCAGTACTTC. This chain uses TRBV9 with TRBJ2-5; 10 bases are shared with TRBD2. This CDR3 has 16 amino acids. Per germline, CDR1 SGDLS and CDR2 YYNGEE. V lost 1 base and J lost 2; bases outside the gene matches: 5.

The chain couples TRBV5-5 to TRBJ2-7; 7 nucleotides line up with TRBD1. V was clipped by 0 bases and J by 1 base; unmatched bases: 7. Germline values: CDR1 SGHKS, CDR2 YYEKEE (reference sequence). The CDR3 sequence is 16 residues long. CDR3: CASSLDLGQSSYEQYF. CDR3 sequence (DNA): TGTGCCAGCAGCTTGGACTTGGGACAGAGTTCCTACGAGCAGTACTTC.

Here the CDR3 DNA reads TGTGCCAGCAGCTTAGGGTCTAGTGAGACCCAGTACTTC. Residues: CASSLGSSETQYF. The chain employs TRBV11-1 and TRBJ2-5; D gene uncertain. The CDR3 runs 13 residues. Trimming removed 1 base at V and 5 bases at J, with 8 bases between. CDR1 is SGHAT, CDR2 FQDESV, per germline (reference sequence). The whole variable domain, filled in from reference TRBV11-1 and TRBJ2-5, reads EAEVAQSPRYKITEKSQAVAFWCDPISGHATLYWYRQILGQGPELLVQFQDESVVDDSQLPKDRFSAERLKGVDSTLKIQPAELGDSAMYLCASSLGSSETQYFGPGTRLLVL.

The V gene is TRBV12-3 or TRBV12-4, the J gene TRBJ2-7; 13 bases agree with TRBD2. V lost 2 bases and J lost 2; bases outside the gene matches: 9. The CDR3 covers 18 residues. Written as DNA, the CDR3 is TGTGCCAGCAGTTTAAGACTAGCGGGGGGACATTTGACCTACGAGCAGTACTTC. This sequence encodes CASSLRLAGGHLTYEQYF.

This sequence joins TRBV7-9 and TRBJ1-4, with TRBD1 as a possible D gene (5 bases). The V gene lost 1 base and the J gene lost 2 bases, with 14 bases spanning the gap. Per the germline V gene, CDR1 is SEHNR and CDR2 is FQNEAQ (reference sequence). The CDR3 sequence is 17 residues long. The CDR3 bases are TGTGCCAGCAGCTTAGTCGTAGGAGGGGTCACTAATGAAAAACTGTTTTTT. Amino acids: CASSLVVGGVTNEKLFF.

V usage is TRBV10-3 and J usage is TRBJ2-7; D may be TRBD2 (6 bases). The CDR3 spans 12 residues. Trimming cost V 4 bases and J 7 bases, with 11 bases left between them. In germline, CDR1 is ENHRY, CDR2 SYGVKD. CDR3 coding DNA: TGTGCCATCAGTGTGGACGGGACTGAGCAGTACTTC. Translated: CAISVDGTEQYF.

There are a few counts of this clonotype. This chain joins TRBV12-3 or TRBV12-4 and TRBJ1-1; 8 bases map to TRBD1. The J segment lost 6 bases and the V segment lost 6 bases, leaving 3 bases of the junction unmatched. The CDR3 consists of 12 residues. CDR3 nucleotides: TGTGCCAGCAGGACAGGGGTGGCTGAAGCTTTCTTT. It translates to CASRTGVAEAFF.

The chain has TRBV12-3 or TRBV12-4 and TRBJ2-3; possibly TRBD1 or TRBD2 for D (5 bases each). The CDR3 loop spans 16 amino acids. V was trimmed by 3 bases and J by 0 bases, leaving 13 bases between them. The CDR3 sequence: CASSFSGGLSTDTQYF. Written as DNA, the CDR3 is TGTGCCAGCAGTTTTTCTGGGGGTCTTAGCACAGATACGCAGTATTTT.

The V call is TRBV11-2, the J call TRBJ1-3; 9 nucleotides match TRBD1. Germline values: CDR1 SGHAT, CDR2 FQNNGV. V dropped 2 bases and J dropped 2; count of bases not matched to a gene: 4. CDR3 length: 16 residues. CDR3 bases: TGTGCCAGCAGCTTATTTACAGGGGGCCCTGGAAACACCATATATTTT. Protein product: CASSLFTGGPGNTIYF.